A single sample is the source of the 25 T cell receptor beta chains below, sequenced in a study of blood T cell repertoires in COVID-19. Sequenced by immunoSEQ multiplex PCR; TCRdb stores in-frame clones only, minus some. The sample shows around 270,000 clones, around nine tenths of them seen only once. Material: peripheral blood. These receptors originate from a man aged 35 to 55 who had recovered from COVID-19.

V gene TRBV19 combines with J gene TRBJ1-2; D is perhaps TRBD1 (6 bases). V lost 7 bases and J lost 4, with 19 bases in between. From germline, CDR1 is LNHDA and CDR2 SQIVND (reference sequence). The CDR3 totals 15 residues. This chain's CDR3 is CASKTVGQGFYGYTF. CDR3 bases: TGTGCCAGTAAAACGGTTGGGCAGGGGTTCTATGGCTACACCTTC. The full variable domain, with the rest looked up from reference TRBV19 and TRBJ1-2, is DGGITQSPKYLFRKEGQNVTLSCEQNLNHDAMYWYRQDPGQGLRLIYYSQIVNDFQKGDIAEGYSVSREKKESFPLTVTSAQKNPTAFYLCASKTVGQGFYGYTFGSGTRLTVV.

This chain links TRBV2 with TRBJ2-1, with 12 bases aligning to TRBD2. The CDR3 has 15 amino acids. Trimming removed 5 bases from V and 8 bases from J; junction bases left unmatched: 7. The V gene's germline CDR1 is SNHLY and CDR2 FYNNEI. In DNA, the CDR3 is TGTGCCAGCAGTTCTAGCGGGAGGGGGATCGATGAGCAGTTCTTC. Translation: CASSSSGRGIDEQFF.

The chain recombines TRBV21-1 with TRBJ1-2; the D call in the table, TRBD1, was not verified against the DNA. TRBV21-1 is a documented pseudogene. The CDR3 contains 17 residues. The CDR3 DNA reads as TGTGCCAGCAGCAAAGTTAGTAGTTCTTCGGCAGGGTATGGCTACACCTTC. Translation gives CASSKVSSSSAGYGYTF.

This sequence joins TRBV27 and TRBJ1-1, with D unclear. CDR3 size: 13 residues. Germline loops: CDR1 MNHEY, CDR2 SMNVEV (reference sequence). The ends were cut back, 7 bases at V and 0 bases at J, with 9 bases in the middle. CDR3 in amino acids: CASTSGVNTEAFF. The CDR3 coding sequence is TGTGCCAGCACCTCCGGGGTGAACACTGAAGCTTTCTTT.

The V gene is TRBV29-1, the J gene TRBJ2-1; possibly TRBD1 for D (7 bases). The CDR3 consists of 13 residues. The germline gives CDR1 SQVTM, CDR2 ANQGSEA. Trimming stripped 7 bases from V and 2 bases from J, with 12 bases between. The CDR3 region is CSARGVPYNEQFF. DNA for the CDR3: TGCAGCGCCAGGGGGGTCCCCTACAATGAGCAGTTCTTC.

This sequence joins TRBV27 and TRBJ2-7; 11 nucleotides match TRBD2. This CDR3 spans 15 amino acids. Germline CDR1 is MNHEY and CDR2 is SMNVEV (reference sequence). J lost 5 bases, V lost 6 bases, and 9 bases had no gene match. The DNA of the CDR3 is TGTGCCAGCAGCGCCCGTACTAGCGGGAGACACGAGCAGTACTTC. This codes for CASSARTSGRHEQYF.

The chain recombines TRBV4-3 with TRBJ1-2, with D perhaps matching TRBD1 (6 bases). This CDR3 has 15 amino acids. Germline V lookup: CDR1 LGHNA, CDR2 YSLEER. V lost 4 bases to trimming and J lost 0 bases, with 12 bases between them. CDR3 DNA: TGCGCCAGCAGCCGTGGGGGCGCCCCTAACTATGGCTACACCTTC. Translated: CASSRGGAPNYGYTF.

The rearrangement joins TRBV7-9 to TRBJ1-3; D is unresolved. V lost 6 bases and J lost 0, with 12 bases in between. Germline V gene lookup returns CDR1 SEHNR and CDR2 FQNEAQ (reference sequence). The CDR3 has 15 residues. The CDR3 nucleotides read TGTGCCAGCAGTCCGACTCTTCCCTCTGGAAACACCATATATTTT. It yields the protein CASSPTLPSGNTIYF.

A remark on this clone: In the same sample, other DNA sequences code for this CDR3. This chain links TRBV11-2 with TRBJ2-7; D is uncertain. CDR1 and CDR2 (germline): SGHAT, FQNNGV. CDR3 length: 14 residues. V dropped 1 base and J dropped 3 bases, with 10 bases sitting between them. CDR3 sequence: CASSLGGRGYEQYF. CDR3 DNA sequence: TGTGCCAGCAGCTTAGGAGGCAGAGGCTACGAGCAGTACTTC. Supplemented by reference TRBV11-2 and TRBJ2-7, the full variable domain reads EAGVAQSPRYKIIEKRQSVAFWCNPISGHATLYWYQQILGQGPKLLIQFQNNGVVDDSQLPKDRFSAERLKGVDSTLKIQPAKLEDSAVYLCASSLGGRGYEQYFGPGTRLTVT.

This clone was observed once. This chain links TRBV19 with TRBJ1-1; the D gene is possibly TRBD1 (5 bases). The CDR3 has 16 residues. The V gene lost 3 bases and the J gene lost 5 bases, with 19 bases spanning the gap. CDR1 is LNHDA and CDR2 is SQIVND in the germline V gene (reference sequence). The CDR3 loop is CASSMTGVRRGTEAFF. For the CDR3, the DNA is TGTGCCAGTAGTATGACTGGAGTCCGTAGGGGTACTGAAGCTTTCTTT.

The J gene is TRBJ1-5, the V gene TRBV19; possibly TRBD1 for D (5 bases). Germline-derived CDR1 and CDR2 are LNHDA and SQIVND (reference sequence). Trimming cost V 3 bases and J 4 bases, with 13 bases left between them. This CDR3 region has 15 residues. The DNA for the CDR3 is TGTGCCAGTAGTATCGACAGTTCTCTTAATCAGCCCCAGCATTTT. It yields the protein CASSIDSSLNQPQHF. Full variable domain (rest looked up from reference TRBV19 and TRBJ1-5): DGGITQSPKYLFRKEGQNVTLSCEQNLNHDAMYWYRQDPGQGLRLIYYSQIVNDFQKGDIAEGYSVSREKKESFPLTVTSAQKNPTAFYLCASSIDSSLNQPQHFGDGTRLSIL.

The rearrangement joins TRBV6-2 or TRBV6-3 to TRBJ1-2, with D perhaps matching TRBD1 (5 bases). The V end was cut by 6 bases, the J end by 6 bases, with 17 bases between. In germline, CDR1 is MNHEY, CDR2 SVGEGT. This CDR3 region has 14 residues. CDR3 amino acids: CASSPRVPLHGYTF. As DNA, the CDR3 is TGTGCCAGCAGCCCCAGGGTTCCCCTGCATGGCTACACCTTC.

The chain joins TRBV7-3 to TRBJ2-1, with 8 nucleotides matching TRBD2. J gave up 7 bases and V 6 bases, and 8 bases lay outside the gene matches. This CDR3 region has 14 residues. Germline CDR1 is SGHTA and CDR2 is FQGTGA. CDR3 sequence: CASRLSGKANEQFF. CDR3 nucleotides: TGTGCCAGCAGACTTAGCGGGAAAGCAAATGAGCAGTTCTTC. The full variable domain, completed using reference TRBV7-3 and TRBJ2-1, is GAGVSQTPSNKVTEKGKYVELRCDPISGHTALYWYRQSLGQGPEFLIYFQGTGAADDSGLPNDRFFAVRPEGSVSTLKIQRTERGDSAVYLCASRLSGKANEQFFGPGTRLTVL.

The chain has TRBV10-3 and TRBJ2-7; TRBD1 might be the D (6 bases). Germline V CDR1 and CDR2: ENHRY, SYGVKD. CDR3 length equals 14 residues. V was trimmed by 10 bases and J by 0 bases, leaving 16 bases between them. CDR3 sequence (DNA): TGTGCCACCTATACAGGGCCTAGCTCCTACGAGCAGTACTTC. Translation gives CATYTGPSSYEQYF.

The chain links TRBV7-2 to TRBJ1-2; D remains ambiguous. Germline V gene lookup returns CDR1 SGHTA and CDR2 FQGNSA. The germline V and J ends were trimmed by 1 base and 8 bases, with 11 bases remaining between them. This CDR3 is 13 amino acids long. In DNA form, the CDR3 reads TGTGCCAGCAGCTTAGGTTCGGGGATCGGCTACACCTTC. Its translation is CASSLGSGIGYTF.

The CDR3 DNA reads TGTGCCAGCAGCTTAGGGCAGAACACCGGGGAGCTGTTTTTT. The encoded protein is CASSLGQNTGELFF. The chain joins TRBV11-2 to TRBJ2-2, with no clear D. The CDR3 totals 14 residues. The V gene lost 1 base and the J gene lost 1 base, with 4 bases spanning the gap. Germline V CDR1 and CDR2: SGHAT, FQNNGV.

V gene TRBV5-6 combines with J gene TRBJ1-2; 8 nucleotides align to TRBD1. Germline CDR1 SGHDT, CDR2 YYEEEE. Trimming at V came to 7 bases and at J to 1 base, leaving 3 bases not matched to a gene. The CDR3 extends over 13 amino acids. The CDR3 protein is CASGTGGNYGYTF. Written as DNA, the CDR3 is TGTGCCAGCGGGACAGGAGGTAACTATGGCTACACCTTC.

This clone appeared a few times. V is TRBV7-9 and J is TRBJ1-2, with 8 bases matching TRBD1. Germline loops: CDR1 SEHNR, CDR2 FQNEAQ (reference sequence). The CDR3 has 15 residues. Losses at the gene ends were 5 bases for V and 6 bases for J; bases not matched to a gene: 11. The DNA for the CDR3 is TGTGCCAGCAGCCCTGGACAGGGACCCTTCGATGGCTACACCTTC. It encodes CASSPGQGPFDGYTF.

This chain links TRBV7-9 with TRBJ2-3; no clear D gene. Germline CDR1 is SEHNR and CDR2 is FQNEAQ (reference sequence). The CDR3 extends over 13 amino acids. The ends were cut back, 7 bases at V and 4 bases at J, with 12 bases in the middle. The CDR3 reads CASTQDSADTQYF. CDR3 bases: TGTGCCAGCACCCAGGATTCAGCAGATACGCAGTATTTT.

The gene calls are TRBV2 and TRBJ2-7; maybe TRBD1 (6 bases). CDR3 length: 14 amino acids. Germline CDR1 SNHLY, CDR2 FYNNEI. Trimming took 1 base from V and 7 from J, leaving 14 bases between them. This chain's CDR3 is CASSEDRVKREQYF. The CDR3 nucleotides are TGTGCCAGCAGTGAAGACAGGGTGAAGAGGGAGCAGTACTTC.

The genes are TRBV6-6 and TRBJ2-1; 7 bases line up with TRBD2. The ends lost 3 bases at V and 0 bases at J; junction bases unmatched: 5. Germline lookup yields CDR1 MNHNY and CDR2 SVGAGI (reference sequence). The CDR3 extends over 16 amino acids. DNA for the CDR3: TGTGCCAGCAGTTATCTAGGGACTAACTCCTACAATGAGCAGTTCTTC. Its translation: CASSYLGTNSYNEQFF.

This chain uses TRBV12-3 or TRBV12-4 with TRBJ1-1, with TRBD1 identical over 7 bases. There are 13 residues in the CDR3. The V gene end was trimmed by 2 bases and the J gene end by 5 bases; junction bases not matched to a gene: 2. The CDR3 nucleotides are TGTGCCAGCAGTTTAACAGGGGAGACTGAAGCTTTCTTT. The encoded protein is CASSLTGETEAFF.

The chain has TRBV10-3 and TRBJ2-1; 9 positions agree with TRBD1. Per the germline V gene, CDR1 is ENHRY and CDR2 is SYGVKD. Losses at the gene ends were 11 bases for V and 8 bases for J; bases not matched to a gene: 4. The CDR3 spans 11 residues. CDR3 region: CAVGQGYEQFF. In nucleotides, the CDR3 is TGTGCCGTGGGACAGGGCTATGAGCAGTTCTTC.

The chain recombines TRBV11-3 with TRBJ1-1, with D possibly being TRBD1 (5 bases). The CDR3 totals 15 residues. V was clipped by 5 bases and J by 2 bases, with 15 bases between them. The germline gives CDR1 SGHNT, CDR2 YENEEA. The CDR3 DNA follows: TGTGCCAGCAGCCCCTCCGGGGGAGTCAACACTGAAGCTTTCTTT. Translated: CASSPSGGVNTEAFF. The full variable domain, its missing parts supplied by reference TRBV11-3 and TRBJ1-1, is EAGVVQSPRYKIIEKKQPVAFWCNPISGHNTLYWYLQNLGQGPELLIRYENEEAVDDSQLPKDRFSAERLKGVDSTLKIQPAELGDSAVYLCASSPSGGVNTEAFFGQGTRLTVV.

This clone was observed a single time. The chain employs TRBV30 and TRBJ2-7, with a weak D call TRBD1 (5 bases). The V end was cut by 3 bases, the J end by 2 bases, with 8 bases between. The CDR3 contains 12 residues. CDR1 GTSNPN and CDR2 SVGIG come from the germline V gene (reference sequence). CDR3 in DNA: TGTGCCTGGAGAGGGGCTCCCTACGAGCAGTACTTC. It is translated as CAWRGAPYEQYF.